This TCR beta chain was found in a study of spatial heterogeneity in lung cancer. Study at large: Raw-read counts averaged over ten per unique TCR and UMI combination.

Germline V gene data show CDR1 as DFQATT and CDR2 as SNEGSKA (reference sequence). CDR3 length: 15 amino acids. Deletions cut 5 bases from V and 3 bases from J, with 14 bases between. Stated time point: sample taken at primary tumor resection. Patients with untreated early-stage non-small cell lung cancer, numbering some 68, were the donors. This clonotype was detected many times. The library protocol tagged each TCR cDNA with a unique molecular identifier. Via MiXCR, TCRdb re-called the 5' RACE reads, giving one row per CDR3 protein. Here the sample spans about 61,000 distinct CDR3 sequences, roughly 6.4% being singletons.

This specimen was PBMCs, taken at surgery. This chain links TRBV20-1 with TRBJ1-6; D may be TRBD1 (5 bases). The receptor comes from a female donor with early-stage non-small cell lung cancer. The CDR3 here is CSALPRDYYNSPLHF. CDR3 nucleotides: TGCAGTGCTTTACCTCGGGACTACTATAATTCACCCCTCCACTTT.